The 30 T cell receptor beta chains below all came from one sample that was sequenced in a study of cytomegalovirus exposure and HLA in healthy donors. A multiplex PCR was run with 60 Vbeta primers and 13 Jbeta primers. Profiled with immunoSEQ multiplex PCR; TCRdb holds only in-frame clones, not every one. The table lists 100,000 or so clones, 80% to 85% of them singletons. Input material: PBMCs. Receptors were obtained from a man aged 25 to 40 in good health and CMV-seropositive.

The rearrangement uses TRBV6-4 and TRBJ2-1; 9 positions match TRBD1. The CDR3 length is 14 residues. The germline gives CDR1 MRHNA, CDR2 SNTAGT. Trimming at V came to 6 bases and at J to 6 bases, leaving 6 bases not matched to a gene. For the CDR3, the DNA is TGTGCCAGCAGCCGGGACAGGGTTAGCAATGAGCAGTTCTTC. This codes for CASSRDRVSNEQFF.

This clone appeared a few times. Other DNA sequences in this specimen translate into the identical CDR3. The chain links TRBV9 to TRBJ1-1, with D hard to call. V lost 1 base to trimming and J lost 0 bases, with 7 bases between them. Germline CDR1 is SGDLS and CDR2 is YYNGEE. CDR3 size: 14 residues. The CDR3 nucleotides read TGTGCCAGCAGCGTAAACACCCTGAACACTGAAGCTTTCTTT. The encoded protein is CASSVNTLNTEAFF.

There are a few counts of this clone. This chain joins TRBV9 and TRBJ2-3; TRBD2 agrees at 11 bases. The ends lost 4 bases at V and 5 bases at J; junction bases unmatched: 6. The CDR3 contains 15 residues. CDR1 and CDR2 from the germline V gene are SGDLS and YYNGEE. The CDR3 DNA sequence: TGTGCCAGCAGCTCGTCTAGCGGGGGGAGAGATACGCAGTATTTT. It yields the protein CASSSSSGGRDTQYF.

This rearrangement joins TRBV7-3 to TRBJ1-1, with a tentative D call TRBD1 (6 bases). This CDR3 has 15 residues. Germline values: CDR1 SGHTA, CDR2 FQGTGA. V was clipped by 6 bases and J by 1 base, with 15 bases between them. CDR3 sequence: CASRPAGTRNTEAFF. As DNA, the CDR3 is TGTGCCAGCAGGCCCGCCGGGACAAGGAACACTGAAGCTTTCTTT.

V is TRBV19 and J is TRBJ1-6, with 9 bases aligning to TRBD1. Germline values: CDR1 LNHDA, CDR2 SQIVND (reference sequence). The CDR3 contains 16 residues. After removal of 7 bases from V and 9 bases from J, the junction contained 13 bases not matched to a gene. CDR3 in amino acids: CASTHLGQGGGSPLHF. Here the CDR3 DNA reads TGTGCCAGTACCCACCTGGGACAGGGTGGAGGTTCACCCCTCCACTTT.

The CDR3 nucleotides are TGTGCCAGCAGAACCGGGACAGGGGGATACGAGCAGTACTTC. This sequence encodes CASRTGTGGYEQYF. The chain links TRBV6-1 to TRBJ2-7, with 11 bases matching TRBD1. The length of the CDR3 is 14 residues. Per germline, CDR1 MNHNS and CDR2 SASEGT. The V segment lost 6 bases and the J segment 4 bases; nucleotides outside the gene matches: 5.

The chain has TRBV11-1 and TRBJ2-2, with D unresolved. Trimming removed 5 bases from V and 4 bases from J, with 11 bases in between. This CDR3 has 14 residues. The germline V gene encodes CDR1 SGHAT and CDR2 FQDESV (reference sequence). Written as DNA, the CDR3 is TGTGCCAGCAGCCCCATGTCGGGCACCGGGGAGCTGTTTTTT. Translating gives CASSPMSGTGELFF.

V and J are TRBV5-6 and TRBJ2-2; tentatively, D is TRBD1 (7 bases). With 5 bases removed from V and 7 bases from J, the gap between germline ends came to 15 bases. This CDR3 comprises 14 residues. Germline V gives CDR1 SGHDT, CDR2 YYEEEE. The CDR3, as DNA: TGTGCCAGCAGTCCCGGGACAGCGGGCGGGGAGCTGTTTTTT. The encoded protein is CASSPGTAGGELFF. The entire variable domain, with the rest obtained from reference TRBV5-6 and TRBJ2-2, is as follows: DAGVTQSPTHLIKTRGQQVTLRCSPKSGHDTVSWYQQALGQGPQFIFQYYEEEERQRGNFPDRFSGHQFPNYSSELNVNALLLGDSALYLCASSPGTAGGELFFGEGSRLTVL.

The CDR3 nucleotides read TGCAGTGCTAGACCGACAGGCGAAGCTTTCTTT. Translation gives CSARPTGEAFF. The rearrangement links TRBV20-1 to TRBJ1-1, with TRBD1 as a possible D gene (6 bases). Looked up from germline, CDR1 is DFQATT and CDR2 is SNEGSKA (reference sequence). The CDR3 is 11 residues long. V lost 2 bases, J lost 8 bases, and 9 bases lay in between.

The J gene is TRBJ2-7, the V gene TRBV10-2, with D possibly TRBD1 on 5 matching bases. Germline V lookup: CDR1 WSHSY, CDR2 SAAADI. Trimming pared 6 bases from V and 3 bases from J, leaving 15 bases between. This CDR3 contains 14 residues. The DNA for the CDR3 is TGCGCCAGCAGACAGGACGATTGGGTCTACGAGCAGTACTTC. This codes for CASRQDDWVYEQYF.

The V gene is TRBV2, the J gene TRBJ1-6; D call uncertain. This CDR3 comprises 13 residues. CDR1 is SNHLY, CDR2 FYNNEI, per germline. With 9 bases removed from V and 7 bases from J, the gap between germline ends came to 13 bases. The CDR3 loop reads CARGRTGNSPLHF. The DNA for the CDR3 is TGTGCCAGAGGGCGGACGGGAAATTCACCCCTCCACTTT.

This clone was observed once. V and J are TRBV5-8 and TRBJ2-5; a weak D match, TRBD1 (5 bases). The ends were cut back, 3 bases at V and 0 bases at J, with 9 bases in the middle. The CDR3 runs 14 residues. The germline V gene has CDR1 SGHTS and CDR2 YDEGEE. CDR3 nucleotides: TGTGCCAGCAGCTCCGGACAAGACCAAGAGACCCAGTACTTC. Its protein is CASSSGQDQETQYF.

The CDR3 nucleotides are TGTGCCAGCAGCTTCCGGGACAGCGCCTACGAGCAGTACTTC. The encoded protein is CASSFRDSAYEQYF. The chain employs TRBV5-4 and TRBJ2-5; 7 bases fit TRBD1. Matching the DNA end better, TRBJ2-7 makes the J call doubtful. There are 14 residues in the CDR3. CDR1 and CDR2 from the germline V gene are SGHNT and YYREEE (reference sequence).

This clone appeared a few times. The V gene is TRBV7-9, the J gene TRBJ2-4, with D tentatively TRBD1 (6 bases). Germline CDR1 reads SEHNR; CDR2 reads FQNEAQ (reference sequence). Deletions cut 2 bases from V and 4 bases from J, with 9 bases between. The length of the CDR3 is 14 residues. The CDR3 sequence is CASSLSGAKNIQYF. In nucleotides, the CDR3 is TGTGCCAGCAGCTTATCAGGGGCGAAAAACATTCAGTACTTC.

CDR3 nucleotide sequence: TGTGCCAGCAGCTTAGGGGGGGAGGGCTATGGCTACACCTTC. Its translation is CASSLGGEGYGYTF. The V gene is TRBV5-4, the J gene TRBJ1-2, with D possibly matching TRBD1 (6 bases). The germline gives CDR1 SGHNT, CDR2 YYREEE (reference sequence). The CDR3 contains 14 residues. Trimming pared 2 bases from V and 4 bases from J, leaving 12 bases between.

This clone was picked up one time. The V gene is TRBV7-2, the J gene TRBJ2-5; D unresolved. CDR1 and CDR2 from the germline V gene are SGHTA and FQGNSA. The CDR3 spans 12 residues. Trimming removed 3 bases at V and 4 bases at J, with 6 bases between. CDR3 protein: CASSFSGETQYF. The CDR3 nucleotides are TGTGCCAGCAGCTTCAGTGGAGAGACCCAGTACTTC. Supplemented by reference TRBV7-2 and TRBJ2-5, the full variable domain reads GAGVSQSPSNKVTEKGKDVELRCDPISGHTALYWYRQSLGQGLEFLIYFQGNSAPDKSGLPSDRFSAERTGGSVSTLTIQRTQQEDSAVYLCASSFSGETQYFGPGTRLLVL.

The V gene is TRBV5-1, the J gene TRBJ2-7; TRBD1 agrees at 9 bases. The junction had 7 bases not matched to a gene; V was cut back by 0 bases and J by 6 bases. CDR3 length equals 15 residues. CDR1 and CDR2 (germline): SGHRS, YFSETQ. The CDR3 nucleotides are TGCGCCAGCAGCTTGGGGGGACAGGGTCCCCGCGAGCAGTACTTC. It translates to CASSLGGQGPREQYF.

CDR3 sequence: CASSVGQGSYGYTF. CDR3 DNA: TGTGCCAGCAGCGTAGGTCAGGGGTCCTATGGCTACACCTTC. The V and J genes are TRBV9 and TRBJ1-2, with D possibly matching TRBD1 (6 bases). The length of the CDR3 is 14 residues. In germline, CDR1 is SGDLS, CDR2 YYNGEE. The ends were cut back, 0 bases at V and 4 bases at J, with 10 bases in the middle.

The chain is built from TRBV5-1 and TRBJ2-3, with TRBD1 identical over 7 bases. CDR1 and CDR2 from the germline V gene are SGHRS and YFSETQ. CDR3 size: 15 residues. The V gene end was trimmed by 0 bases and the J gene end by 1 base; junction bases not matched to a gene: 2. CDR3 region: CASSLVGTGTDTQYF. In DNA form, the CDR3 reads TGCGCCAGCAGCTTGGTGGGGACAGGCACAGATACGCAGTATTTT.

J is TRBJ2-7 and V is TRBV6-5; 8 bases line up with TRBD1. V lost 6 bases and J lost 3; bases outside the gene matches: 10. CDR1 MNHEY and CDR2 SVGAGI come from the germline V gene. There are 15 residues in the CDR3. In nucleotides, the CDR3 is TGTGCCAGCAGGCGAGACAGGGGAGGTGTCTACGAGCAGTACTTC. Translation: CASRRDRGGVYEQYF.

The chain couples TRBV5-1 to TRBJ2-1; 13 nucleotides align to TRBD2. Germline loops: CDR1 SGHRS, CDR2 YFSETQ. The trim removed 4 bases at V and 8 bases at J, leaving 9 bases unmatched. CDR3 size: 16 residues. The CDR3 loop is CASSAVLAGGTDEQFF. The CDR3 region has the DNA TGCGCCAGCAGCGCCGTACTAGCGGGGGGGACCGATGAGCAGTTCTTC.

The chain links TRBV15 to TRBJ1-5, with TRBD1 as a possible D gene (6 bases). V lost 5 bases to trimming and J lost 0 bases, with 8 bases between them. Looked up from germline, CDR1 is LNHNV and CDR2 is YYDKDF (reference sequence). The CDR3 has 14 residues. The CDR3 DNA follows: TGTGCCACCAGCGCAGGGGTTAGCAATCAGCCCCAGCATTTT. This sequence encodes CATSAGVSNQPQHF.

The rearrangement links TRBV25-1 to TRBJ2-7; D unresolved. The V and J ends lost 3 bases and 7 bases respectively, with 7 bases between them. The CDR3 spans 11 residues. Germline loops: CDR1 MGHDK, CDR2 SYGVNS. The CDR3 reads CASSDSGEQYF. The CDR3 DNA reads as TGTGCCAGCAGTGATTCAGGAGAGCAGTACTTC.

This clone was seen a few times. CDR3 protein: CASSLVRGEQYF. The CDR3 nucleotides are TGTGCCAGCAGCTTGGTACGGGGCGAGCAGTACTTC. The chain recombines TRBV5-6 with TRBJ2-7; possibly TRBD2 for D (5 bases). Germline V gene lookup returns CDR1 SGHDT and CDR2 YYEEEE. The CDR3 length is 12 residues. V shed 0 bases and J shed 6 bases, with 7 bases lying between them.

V is TRBV5-1 and J is TRBJ2-3, with D unclear. From germline, CDR1 is SGHRS and CDR2 YFSETQ. Trimming cost V 0 bases and J 0 bases, with 8 bases left between them. This CDR3 comprises 15 residues. This CDR3 reads CASSLGDISTDTQYF. The CDR3 DNA is TGCGCCAGCAGCTTGGGAGACATTAGCACAGATACGCAGTATTTT.

The genes are TRBV7-8 and TRBJ2-1, with D possibly matching TRBD1 (6 bases). CDR3 length: 15 amino acids. Germline-derived CDR1 and CDR2 are SGHVS and FQNEAQ. V lost 1 base to trimming and J lost 4 bases, with 11 bases between them. In DNA form, the CDR3 reads TGTGCCAGCAGCTTAGATACGGGACAATACAATGAGCAGTTCTTC. Protein sequence: CASSLDTGQYNEQFF.

This chain joins TRBV4-2 and TRBJ1-2; D is ambiguous. The germline V gene has CDR1 LGHNA and CDR2 YNFKEQ. The CDR3 has 16 residues. The V gene lost 1 base and the J gene lost 2 bases, with 14 bases spanning the gap. The CDR3 bases are TGTGCCAGCAGCCAAGCGCAGGTTAAAACAAACTATGGCTACACCTTC. This encodes CASSQAQVKTNYGYTF.

The V gene is TRBV5-6, the J gene TRBJ1-1, with 9 bases aligning to TRBD1. CDR3 size: 14 residues. Trimming cost V 4 bases and J 1 base; bases outside gene matches: 2. In germline, CDR1 is SGHDT, CDR2 YYEEEE. Here the CDR3 reads CASSPTGGNTEAFF. DNA for the CDR3: TGTGCCAGCAGCCCGACAGGGGGGAACACTGAAGCTTTCTTT.

This chain connects TRBV5-6 to TRBJ2-3, with a possible D match to TRBD2 (7 bases). The CDR3 spans 15 residues. The germline gives CDR1 SGHDT, CDR2 YYEEEE. The V and J ends lost 3 bases and 1 base respectively, with 12 bases between them. The CDR3 nucleotides are TGTGCCAGCAGCTGGGGGGGGCGAGGCACAGATACGCAGTATTTT. It yields the protein CASSWGGRGTDTQYF.

The chain links TRBV29-1 to TRBJ2-7; TRBD1 agrees at 9 bases. The CDR3 contains 12 residues. V trimming: 7 bases; J trimming: 5 bases; junction bases outside the gene matches: 6. CDR1 and CDR2 from the germline V gene are SQVTM and ANQGSEA. CDR3: CSASGTGNEQYF. CDR3 in DNA: TGCAGCGCTTCCGGGACAGGGAACGAGCAGTACTTC.